This T cell receptor beta chain was observed in a study of T cell changes during pregnancy in multiple sclerosis. Trimming took 0 bases from V and 1 from J, leaving 8 bases between them. The CDR3 covers 14 residues. The germline V gene has CDR1 SGHRS and CDR2 YFSETQ. TCRdb keeps only in-frame clones here, not all; method: immunoSEQ multiplex PCR. The sample records about 50,000 clones, approximately 95% being singletons. The source of this sequence is a female donor with multiple sclerosis, enrolled in a pregnancy study. This chain connects TRBV5-1 to TRBJ2-7, with D possibly matching TRBD1 (5 bases). The material was CD4+ T cells from peripheral blood mononuclear cells, obtained in the third trimester of pregnancy. CDR3 sequence (DNA): TGCGCCAGCAGCTTGGAGGGGCCGTCCTACGAGCAGTACTTC. It specifies CASSLEGPSYEQYF.